This is a list of T cell receptor beta chains from one sample in a study of T-cell reconstitution after alpha-beta-depleted transplantation in children. TCRdb re-called the PCR reads with MiXCR, one entry per CDR3 protein. The sample lists more than 200,000 distinct CDR3 sequences; 20% to 30% were seen once. The specimen was PBMCs, mostly from graft donor cells, collected 360 days after TCRalphabeta/CD19-depleted stem cell transplant. These receptors were taken from a female patient aged 2 to 10 who had a stem cell transplant for congenital amegakaryocytic thrombocytopenia, so the T cells may come from the graft donor. Each CDR3 is given with its conserved first and last residue. D genes are given only for firm matches. A clone size is listed for some rows: how often the clone was seen (once, few, many), or a class if it is expanded.

D,J,size,V,CDR3,DNA
-,TRBJ2-3,-,TRBV6-5,CASSYYPTDTQYF,TGTGCCAGCAGTTATTACCCTACAGATACGCAGTATTTT
TRBD1,TRBJ1-3,-,TRBV4-1,CASSQHGQGAGNTIYF,TGCGCCAGCAGCCAACACGGACAGGGAGCTGGAAACACCATATATTTT
-,TRBJ2-7,-,TRBV28,CASSFRGAEQYF,TGTGCCAGCAGTTTCCGGGGTGCGGAGCAGTACTTC
TRBD2,TRBJ2-5,many,TRBV12-3/TRBV12-4,CASSLLLAGQETQYF,TGTGCCAGCAGTTTATTACTAGCGGGCCAAGAGACCCAGTACTTC
TRBD1,TRBJ1-2,-,TRBV9,CASSVAGGGADYGYTF,TGTGCCAGCAGCGTAGCAGGGGGCGGCGCGGACTATGGCTACACCTTC
-,TRBJ2-5,few,TRBV5-5,CASSRRRVMETQYF,TGTGCCAGCAGCCGCCGGAGGGTGATGGAGACCCAGTACTTC
-,TRBJ2-1,-,TRBV12-3/TRBV12-4,CASSSNRESGTPYNEQFF,TGTGCCAGCAGCTCCAATAGGGAGAGCGGGACACCTTACAATGAGCAGTTCTTC
TRBD1,TRBJ1-5,few,TRBV7-8,CASSQDRVDNQPQHF,TGTGCCAGCAGCCAGGACAGGGTAGACAATCAGCCCCAGCATTTT
TRBD2,TRBJ2-5,-,TRBV3-1,CASSQDRASGGQETQYF,TGTGCCAGCAGCCAAGATCGGGCTAGCGGGGGGCAAGAGACCCAGTACTTC
-,TRBJ2-7,many,TRBV4-1,CASSPRTGYEQYF,TGCGCCAGCAGCCCTCGGACGGGTTACGAGCAGTACTTC
-,TRBJ2-3,few,TRBV24-1,CATSEPLGDTQYF,TGTGCCACCAGTGAGCCTCTGGGGGATACGCAGTATTTT
-,TRBJ2-1,-,TRBV20-1,CSAGLPGLRHEQFF,TGCAGTGCTGGCCTCCCGGGACTGCGGCATGAGCAGTTCTTC
-,TRBJ1-2,-,TRBV28,CASSTPGGFYGYTF,TGTGCCAGCAGCACCCCTGGCGGATTCTATGGCTACACCTTC
-,TRBJ2-6,few,TRBV6-1,CASSDAVGGAVSSGANVLTF,TGTGCCAGCAGTGATGCGGTTGGAGGGGCCGTAAGCTCTGGGGCCAACGTCCTGACTTTC
-,TRBJ2-3,few,TRBV5-1,CASRSGRLSTDTQYF,TGCGCCAGCAGATCGGGACGCCTGAGCACAGATACGCAGTATTTT
-,TRBJ2-5,-,TRBV29-1,CSVEDGHGSQETQYF,TGCAGCGTTGAAGACGGCCATGGGAGCCAAGAGACCCAGTACTTC
TRBD2,TRBJ2-1,-,TRBV7-3,CASSLTPSGSQNEQFF,TGTGCCAGCAGCTTAACGCCTAGCGGGAGTCAGAATGAGCAGTTCTTC
TRBD2,TRBJ2-3,few,TRBV3-1,CASSHTSGSTDTQYF,TGTGCCAGCAGCCACACTAGCGGAAGCACAGATACGCAGTATTTT
-,TRBJ2-5,few,TRBV4-3,CASSFQGGGQETQYF,TGCGCCAGCAGCTTTCAGGGAGGGGGGCAAGAGACCCAGTACTTC
TRBD1,TRBJ2-7,-,TRBV12-3/TRBV12-4,CASSVRPGQGMYEQYF,TGTGCCAGCAGCGTGAGACCGGGACAGGGGATGTACGAGCAGTACTTC
TRBD2,TRBJ2-2,many,TRBV25-1,CASSDSLAGGSGGELFF,TGTGCCAGCAGTGATTCGCTAGCGGGAGGGTCTGGCGGGGAGCTGTTTTTT
-,TRBJ2-7,many,TRBV10-3,CAKRGALLSYEQYF,TGTGCCAAAAGGGGCGCCCTCCTCTCCTACGAGCAGTACTTC
TRBD1,TRBJ2-5,-,TRBV5-1,CASSLVSGGETQYF,TGCGCCAGCAGCTTGGTGTCAGGGGGCGAGACCCAGTACTTC
-,TRBJ1-1,few,TRBV10-3,CAIRENTEAFF,TGTGCCATCAGGGAGAACACTGAAGCTTTCTTT
-,TRBJ2-1,few,TRBV7-8,CAETGPNNEQFF,TGTGCGGAAACCGGACCTAACAATGAGCAGTTCTTC
-,TRBJ1-5,-,TRBV6-5,CASSFADRPNQPQHF,TGTGCCAGCAGTTTTGCCGACAGACCTAATCAGCCCCAGCATTTT
TRBD1,TRBJ1-3,-,TRBV12-3/TRBV12-4,CASSKTGRSGNTIYF,TGTGCCAGTTCCAAGACAGGGAGATCTGGAAACACCATATATTTT
-,TRBJ2-7,-,TRBV28,CASTYNRGRTYEQYF,TGTGCCAGCACCTACAACCGGGGCAGGACCTACGAGCAGTACTTC
TRBD1,TRBJ1-6,-,TRBV4-2,CASSQDRGNSPLHF,TGTGCCAGCAGCCAAGACAGGGGGAATTCACCCCTCCACTTT
-,TRBJ1-1,-,TRBV19,CASETGAYMPFF,TGTGCCAGCGAGACAGGAGCCTACATGCCTTTCTTT
-,TRBJ2-1,-,TRBV5-4,CASSLGPDNSYNEQFF,TGTGCCAGCAGCTTGGGGCCCGACAACTCCTACAATGAGCAGTTCTTC
-,TRBJ2-5,-,TRBV27,CASRLTSTPRVHETQYF,TGTGCCAGCAGGCTCACCTCTACCCCTAGGGTTCATGAGACCCAGTACTTC
-,TRBJ2-5,many,TRBV21-1,CASSQYPVAGEETQYF,TGTGCCAGCAGCCAATACCCGGTAGCGGGGGAAGAGACCCAGTACTTC
TRBD2,TRBJ2-4,-,TRBV4-1,CASSLVAGALKNIQYF,TGCGCCAGCAGCCTAGTAGCGGGGGCGCTCAAAAACATTCAGTACTTC
TRBD2,TRBJ2-1,-,TRBV14,CASSQGPSTSGRALGNEQFF,TGTGCCAGCAGCCAAGGCCCTTCGACTAGCGGGAGGGCGCTGGGCAATGAGCAGTTCTTC
TRBD2,TRBJ2-5,many,TRBV12-3/TRBV12-4,CASSLSSGSLETQYF,TGTGCCAGCAGTTTGAGTAGCGGGAGCTTGGAGACCCAGTACTTC
TRBD2,TRBJ2-1,few,TRBV12-3/TRBV12-4,CASSPFATSAHNEQFF,TGTGCCAGCAGCCCCTTCGCTACTAGCGCCCACAATGAGCAGTTCTTC
TRBD1,TRBJ2-1,-,TRBV7-9,CASSHRQGNEQFF,TGTGCCAGCAGTCATAGACAGGGCAATGAGCAGTTCTTC
TRBD2,TRBJ2-3,-,TRBV10-3,CAITPAGRVDTQYF,TGTGCCATCACCCCAGCGGGGAGGGTAGATACGCAGTATTTT
-,TRBJ2-3,few,TRBV27,CASSLVLTDTQYF,TGTGCCAGCAGTTTAGTGTTAACAGATACGCAGTATTTT
TRBD2,TRBJ2-7,-,TRBV28,CASSPRLAGVYEQYF,TGTGCCAGCAGTCCCCGACTAGCGGGAGTGTACGAGCAGTACTTC
-,TRBJ2-2,many,TRBV3-1,CASSQAGLGTLNTGELFF,TGTGCCAGCAGCCAAGCCGGACTGGGGACATTAAACACCGGGGAGCTGTTTTTT
-,TRBJ1-3,few,TRBV28,CASSPRKASGNTIYF,TGTGCCAGCAGTCCCCGAAAGGCCTCTGGAAACACCATATATTTT
-,TRBJ1-4,-,TRBV7-9,CASSPWQDRNEKLFF,TGTGCCAGCAGCCCGTGGCAGGATCGTAATGAAAAACTGTTTTTT